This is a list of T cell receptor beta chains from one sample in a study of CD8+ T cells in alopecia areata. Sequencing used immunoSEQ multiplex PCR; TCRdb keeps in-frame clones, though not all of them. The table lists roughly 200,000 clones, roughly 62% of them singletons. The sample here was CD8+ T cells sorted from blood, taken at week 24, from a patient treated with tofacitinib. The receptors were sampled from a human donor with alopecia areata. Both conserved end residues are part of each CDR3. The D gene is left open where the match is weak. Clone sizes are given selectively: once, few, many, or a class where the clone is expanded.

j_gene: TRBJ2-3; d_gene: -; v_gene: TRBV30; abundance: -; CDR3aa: CAWSGGAPTDTQYF; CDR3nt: TGTGCCTGGAGTGGCGGGGCCCCCACAGATACGCAGTATTTT
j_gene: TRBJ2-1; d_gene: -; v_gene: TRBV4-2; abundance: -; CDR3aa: CASSQDQEEQFF; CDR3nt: TGTGCCAGCAGCCAAGACCAGGAAGAGCAGTTCTTC
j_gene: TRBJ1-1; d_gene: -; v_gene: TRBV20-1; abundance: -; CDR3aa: CSGVSGVAFF; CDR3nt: TGCAGTGGAGTAAGTGGGGTGGCTTTCTTT
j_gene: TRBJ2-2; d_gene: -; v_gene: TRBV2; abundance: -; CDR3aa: CASSGPLRRNTGELFF; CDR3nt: TGTGCCAGCAGTGGCCCCCTCCGAAGGAACACCGGGGAGCTGTTTTTT
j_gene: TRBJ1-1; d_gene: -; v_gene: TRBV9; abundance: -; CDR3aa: CASSAPGPTEAFF; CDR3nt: TGTGCCAGCAGCGCCCCGGGGCCCACTGAAGCTTTCTTT
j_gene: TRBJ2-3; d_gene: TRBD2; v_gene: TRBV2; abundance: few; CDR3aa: CASSETLGLAGGPWTDTQYF; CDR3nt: TGTGCCAGCAGTGAAACCCTGGGACTAGCGGGGGGGCCCTGGACAGATACGCAGTATTTT
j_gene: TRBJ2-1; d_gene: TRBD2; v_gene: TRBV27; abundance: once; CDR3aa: CASSLASGGAGNEQFF; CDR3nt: TGTGCCAGCAGTTTAGCGAGCGGGGGGGCGGGAAATGAGCAGTTCTTC
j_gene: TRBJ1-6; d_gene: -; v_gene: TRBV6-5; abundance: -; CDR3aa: CASSVQGDNSPLHF; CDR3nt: TGTGCCAGCAGTGTACAGGGTGACAATTCACCCCTCCACTTT
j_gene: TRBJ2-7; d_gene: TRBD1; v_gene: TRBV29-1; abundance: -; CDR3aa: CSVCVVGGTGSEQYF; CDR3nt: TGCAGCGTTTGCGTTGTCGGTGGGACAGGGAGCGAGCAGTACTTC
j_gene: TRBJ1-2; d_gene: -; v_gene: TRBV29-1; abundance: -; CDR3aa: CSVESRVQPLNYGYTF; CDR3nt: TGCAGCGTTGAAAGTAGGGTTCAACCCTTAAACTATGGCTACACCTTC
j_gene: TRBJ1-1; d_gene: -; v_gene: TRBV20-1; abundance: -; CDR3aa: CSASVSTEAFF; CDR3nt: TGCAGTGCTAGTGTATCTACTGAAGCTTTCTTT
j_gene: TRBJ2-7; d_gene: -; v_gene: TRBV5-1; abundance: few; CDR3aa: CASSLGGYEQYF; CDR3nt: TGCGCCAGCAGCTTGGGAGGATACGAGCAGTACTTC
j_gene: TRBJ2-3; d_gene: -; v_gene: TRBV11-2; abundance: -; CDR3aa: CASSLGSGRLASQYF; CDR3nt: TGTGCCAGCAGCTTGGGTTCAGGGAGGCTGGCGTCGCAGTATTTT
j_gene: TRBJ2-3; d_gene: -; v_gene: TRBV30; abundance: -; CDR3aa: CAWSAAGDTQYF; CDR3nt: TGTGCCTGGAGTGCGGCCGGAGATACGCAGTATTTT
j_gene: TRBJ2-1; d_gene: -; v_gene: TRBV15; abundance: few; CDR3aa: CATSLRDWINNEQFF; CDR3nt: TGTGCCACCAGCCTCCGGGACTGGATAAACAATGAGCAGTTCTTC
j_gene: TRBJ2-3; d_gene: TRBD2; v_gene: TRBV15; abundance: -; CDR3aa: CATSRDMSWRGGWTDTQYF; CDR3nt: TGTGCCACCAGCAGAGATATGAGTTGGCGGGGGGGCTGGACAGATACGCAGTATTTT
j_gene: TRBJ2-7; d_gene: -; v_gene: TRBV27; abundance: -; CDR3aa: CASSFQLGGNEQYF; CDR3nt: TGTGCCAGCAGTTTCCAGTTAGGAGGGAACGAGCAGTACTTC
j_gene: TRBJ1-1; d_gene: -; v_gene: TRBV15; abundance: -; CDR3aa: CATSRGAVSFSEAFF; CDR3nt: TGTGCCACCAGCAGAGGGGCGGTATCTTTCTCTGAAGCTTTCTTT
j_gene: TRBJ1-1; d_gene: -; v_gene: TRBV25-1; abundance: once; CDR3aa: CATAGGAFF; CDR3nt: TGTGCCACCGCCGGGGGGGCTTTCTTT
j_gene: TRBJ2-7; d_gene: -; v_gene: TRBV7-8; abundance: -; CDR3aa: CASSLDPYEQYF; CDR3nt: TGTGCCAGCAGCTTAGATCCCTACGAGCAGTACTTC
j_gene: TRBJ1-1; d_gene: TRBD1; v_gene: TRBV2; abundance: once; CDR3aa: CAQRQGGTEAFF; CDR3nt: TGTGCTCAGAGGCAGGGGGGCACTGAAGCTTTCTTT
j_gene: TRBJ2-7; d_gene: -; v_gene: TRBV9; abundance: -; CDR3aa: CASSPQQTGPSSYEQYF; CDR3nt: TGTGCCAGCAGCCCACAACAGACAGGCCCTAGCTCCTACGAGCAGTACTTC
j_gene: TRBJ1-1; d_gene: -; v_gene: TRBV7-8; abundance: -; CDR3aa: CASSSDTMGIQPEAFF; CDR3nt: TGTGCCAGCAGCTCGGATACCATGGGCATTCAGCCTGAAGCTTTCTTT
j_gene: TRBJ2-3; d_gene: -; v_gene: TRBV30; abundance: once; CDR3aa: CAWSRIGGTDTQYF; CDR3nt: TGTGCCTGGAGTCGGATAGGGGGGACAGATACGCAGTATTTT
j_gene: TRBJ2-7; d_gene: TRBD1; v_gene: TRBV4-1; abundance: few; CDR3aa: CASSPDRAVYEQYF; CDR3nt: TGCGCCAGCAGCCCCGACAGGGCGGTCTACGAGCAGTACTTC
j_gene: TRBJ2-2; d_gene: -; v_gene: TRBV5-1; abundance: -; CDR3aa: CASIGGDTGELFF; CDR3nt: TGCGCCAGCATCGGGGGCGATACCGGGGAGCTGTTTTTT
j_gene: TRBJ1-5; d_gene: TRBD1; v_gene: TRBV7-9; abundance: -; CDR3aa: CASSSGQGGNQPQHF; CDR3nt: TGTGCCAGCAGCTCCGGACAGGGTGGCAATCAGCCCCAGCATTTT
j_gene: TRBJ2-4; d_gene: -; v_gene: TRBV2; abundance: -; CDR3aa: CATGQEGWVVDIQYF; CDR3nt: TGTGCCACCGGCCAGGAGGGTTGGGTTGTGGACATTCAGTACTTC
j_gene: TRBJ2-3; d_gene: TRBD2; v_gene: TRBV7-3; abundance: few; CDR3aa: CASSPSGGAGDTQYF; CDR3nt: TGTGCCAGCAGCCCTAGCGGGGGGGCCGGAGATACGCAGTATTTT
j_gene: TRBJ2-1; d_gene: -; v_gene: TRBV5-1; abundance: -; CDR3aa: CASSLLWNEQFF; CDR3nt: TGCGCCAGCAGCTTGTTGTGGAATGAGCAGTTCTTC
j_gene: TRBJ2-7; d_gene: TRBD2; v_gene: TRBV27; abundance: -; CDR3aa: CASSPGTSGNYEQYF; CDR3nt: TGTGCCAGCAGTCCCGGGACTAGCGGTAACTACGAGCAGTACTTC
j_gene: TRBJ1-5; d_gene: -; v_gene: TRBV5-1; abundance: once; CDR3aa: CASSFSNQPQHF; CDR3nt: TGCGCCAGCAGCTTTAGCAATCAGCCCCAGCATTTT
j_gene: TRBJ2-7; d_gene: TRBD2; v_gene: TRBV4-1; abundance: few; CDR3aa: CASSLEGRGYEQYF; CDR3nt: TGCGCCAGCAGCCTCGAAGGGAGGGGTTACGAGCAGTACTTC
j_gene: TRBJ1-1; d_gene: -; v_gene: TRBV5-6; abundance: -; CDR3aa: CASSLSRREAFF; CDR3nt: TGTGCCAGCAGCCTAAGCCGCCGTGAAGCTTTCTTT
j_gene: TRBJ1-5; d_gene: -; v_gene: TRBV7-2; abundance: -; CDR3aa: CASSQGGYSNQPQHF; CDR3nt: TGTGCCAGCAGCCAGGGAGGTTATAGCAATCAGCCCCAGCATTTT
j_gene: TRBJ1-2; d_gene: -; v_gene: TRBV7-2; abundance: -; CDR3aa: CASSLQGGDGYTF; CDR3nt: TGTGCCAGCAGCTTGCAGGGAGGGGATGGCTACACCTTC
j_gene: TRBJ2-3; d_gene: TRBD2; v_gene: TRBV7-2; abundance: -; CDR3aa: CASSLGSGGTTTDTQYF; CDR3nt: TGTGCCAGCAGCTTAGGTAGCGGGGGGACAACCACAGATACGCAGTATTTT
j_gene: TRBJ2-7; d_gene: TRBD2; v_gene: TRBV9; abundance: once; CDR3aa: CASSAEAGGTYEQYF; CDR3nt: TGTGCCAGCAGCGCCGAAGCGGGGGGAACCTACGAGCAGTACTTC
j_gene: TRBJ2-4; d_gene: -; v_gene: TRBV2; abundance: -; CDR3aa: CASTQEGNIQYF; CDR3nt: TGTGCCAGCACCCAAGAAGGAAACATTCAGTACTTC
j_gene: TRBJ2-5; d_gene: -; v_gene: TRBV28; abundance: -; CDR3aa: CASSPEETQYF; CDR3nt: TGTGCCAGCAGTCCGGAAGAGACCCAGTACTTC
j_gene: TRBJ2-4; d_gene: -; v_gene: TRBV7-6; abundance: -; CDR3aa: CASSLEHPTGIQYF; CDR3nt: TGTGCCAGCAGCTTAGAACACCCAACCGGCATTCAGTACTTC
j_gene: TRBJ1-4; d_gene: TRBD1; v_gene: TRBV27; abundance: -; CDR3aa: CASSYGQGAGEKLFF; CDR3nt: TGTGCCAGCAGTTACGGACAGGGGGCAGGAGAAAAACTGTTTTTT
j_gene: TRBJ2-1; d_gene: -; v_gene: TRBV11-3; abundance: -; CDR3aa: CASSFKGHEQFF; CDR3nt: TGTGCCAGCAGCTTTAAGGGACATGAGCAGTTCTTC
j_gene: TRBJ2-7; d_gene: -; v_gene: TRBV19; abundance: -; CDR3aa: CASKVPEQYF; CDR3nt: TGTGCCAGTAAGGTACCCGAGCAGTACTTC
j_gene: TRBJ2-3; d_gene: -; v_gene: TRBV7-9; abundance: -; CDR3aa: CASSLIGEHTQYF; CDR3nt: TGTGCCAGCAGCTTAATTGGAGAGCATACGCAGTATTTT
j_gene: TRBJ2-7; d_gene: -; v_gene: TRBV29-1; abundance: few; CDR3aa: CSVEGTASSYEQYF; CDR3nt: TGCAGCGTTGAAGGGACTGCCAGCTCCTACGAGCAGTACTTC
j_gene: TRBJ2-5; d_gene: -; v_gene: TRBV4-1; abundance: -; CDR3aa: CASSHSDRYQETQYF; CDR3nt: TGCGCCAGCAGCCATTCTGACAGGTACCAAGAGACCCAGTACTTC
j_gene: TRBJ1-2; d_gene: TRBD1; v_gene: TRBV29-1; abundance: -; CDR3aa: CSGATGKYYGYTF; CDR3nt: TGCAGCGGAGCGACAGGGAAGTACTATGGCTACACCTTC
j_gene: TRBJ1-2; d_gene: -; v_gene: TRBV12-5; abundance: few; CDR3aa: CASGLDDAYYGYTF; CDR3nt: TGTGCTAGTGGTTTGGACGACGCTTACTATGGCTACACCTTC
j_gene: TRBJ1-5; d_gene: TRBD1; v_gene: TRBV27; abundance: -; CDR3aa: CASRTGNQPQHF; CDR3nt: TGTGCCAGCAGGACAGGGAATCAGCCCCAGCATTTT
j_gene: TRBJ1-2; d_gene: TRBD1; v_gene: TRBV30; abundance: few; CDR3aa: CAWSDGTGGYTF; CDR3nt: TGTGCCTGGAGTGACGGGACAGGGGGGTACACCTTC
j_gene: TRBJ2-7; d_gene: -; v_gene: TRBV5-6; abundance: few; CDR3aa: CASSLGRSTYEQYF; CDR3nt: TGTGCCAGCAGCTTGGGGCGGAGCACCTACGAGCAGTACTTC
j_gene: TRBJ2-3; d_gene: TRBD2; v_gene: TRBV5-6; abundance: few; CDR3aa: CASKRGVLDTDTQYF; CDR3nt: TGTGCCAGCAAGCGGGGGGTTCTTGACACAGATACGCAGTATTTT